One T cell receptor (beta chain) is described in this entry. Trimming at V came to 5 bases and at J to 10 bases, leaving 9 bases not matched to a gene. Looked up from germline, CDR1 is SGHAT and CDR2 is FQDESV (reference sequence). The CDR3 has 15 amino acids. Some clones are missing from TCRdb's copy, which holds only in-frame ones; the method was immunoSEQ multiplex PCR. The sample contains some 270,000 clones, 70% to 90% of which appear only once. This sample stems from a study of blood T cell repertoires in COVID-19. The TCR originated in a woman in her forties or fifties who had been exposed to COVID-19. The sequencing input was PBMCs or T cells enriched from blood (not recorded which). The chain combines TRBV11-1 with TRBJ1-6; 9 nucleotides align to TRBD1. CDR3: CASSQLRTGVSPLHF. Written as DNA, the CDR3 is TGTGCCAGCAGCCAACTTAGGACAGGGGTGTCACCCCTCCACTTT. Using reference TRBV11-1 and TRBJ1-6 for the parts outside the CDR3, the full variable domain is EAEVAQSPRYKITEKSQAVAFWCDPISGHATLYWYRQILGQGPELLVQFQDESVVDDSQLPKDRFSAERLKGVDSTLKIQPAELGDSAMYLCASSQLRTGVSPLHFGNGTRLTVT.